This T cell receptor beta chain was retrieved from a study of control samples from healthy donors and cancer patients. Germline V gives CDR1 KGHSH, CDR2 LQKENI. Deletions cut 3 bases from V and 3 bases from J, with 14 bases between. This CDR3 has 15 amino acids. This table comes from immunoSEQ multiplex PCR, and its TCRdb copy is limited to in-frame clones, with some not included. Here the sample spans about 160,000 clones, around 95% being singletons. Specimen: blood. The receptor's source is a woman in her thirties or forties in good health. The chain couples TRBV18 to TRBJ1-1, with D perhaps TRBD1 (5 bases). CDR3 sequence reads: CASSPIRLGDTEAFF. DNA for the CDR3: TGTGCCAGCTCACCTATCAGGTTAGGGGACACTGAAGCTTTCTTT.